This paragraph covers one T cell receptor (beta chain) sequence. Its antigen is not known. The data stem from a study of regulatory T cells in long-lasting Graves disease. Regarding the study as a whole: Examination was confined to peripheral blood, excluding thyroid tissue. TCR diversity in persistent Graves' patients was below that of newly diagnosed ones. Newly diagnosed disease favored TRBV20-1 and TRBJ2-1 over persistent disease.

HTBI primers from iRepertoire and Arm-PCR of CDR3 regions yielded the TCR beta libraries. TCRdb reprocessed the multiplex PCR reads with MiXCR, giving one entry per CDR3 protein. The sample has around 450,000 distinct CDR3 sequences; 20% to 25% are singletons. From germline, CDR1 is DFQATT and CDR2 SNEGSKA (reference sequence). The CDR3 consists of 14 residues. V was trimmed by 6 bases and J by 5 bases, leaving 19 bases between them. As for time point: persistent/refractory GD, antithyroid drugs over 5 years with positive TRAb. There was RNA extracted from PBMCs, and the TCR library was made from it. The material was peripheral blood mononuclear cells (PBMCs), obtained when the disease was refractory, from a patient treated with antithyroid drugs. The V and J genes are TRBV20-1 and TRBJ2-5; the D call may be TRBD1 or TRBD2 (6 bases each). The receptor comes from a female donor with Graves disease. The CDR3 DNA reads TGCAGTGCCACTTCGGACGGGGGCGGGGAGACCCAGTACTTC. Its protein is CSATSDGGGETQYF.